This T cell receptor (beta chain) was captured by sequencing in a study of T cell changes during pregnancy in multiple sclerosis. Produced via immunoSEQ multiplex PCR; TCRdb's table is partial and in-frame only. This sample has fewer than 95,000 clones; about 94% occur once, and the top ten carry roughly 2.2%. The CDR3 has 14 amino acids. Deletions cut 1 base from V and 1 base from J, with 8 bases between. From germline, CDR1 is SGHRS and CDR2 YFSETQ. The origin of this receptor is a female donor with multiple sclerosis, enrolled in a pregnancy study. The chain carries TRBV5-1 and TRBJ1-1; no firm D call. The sequencing here drew on peripheral blood, taken in the third trimester of pregnancy. This chain's CDR3 is CASSLPGRNTEAFF. DNA of the CDR3: TGCGCCAGCAGCTTGCCGGGAAGGAACACTGAAGCTTTCTTT. The full variable domain, rest sourced from reference TRBV5-1 and TRBJ1-1, is KAGVTQTPRYLIKTRGQQVTLSCSPISGHRSVSWYQQTPGQGLQFLFEYFSETQRNKGNFPGRFSGRQFSNSRSEMNVSTLELGDSALYLCASSLPGRNTEAFFGQGTRLTVV.